This TCR beta chain was recovered during a study of T cell responses to AZD1222 COVID-19 vaccine. The germline gives CDR1 SGHAT, CDR2 FQNNGV. Trimming removed 2 bases from V and 0 bases from J, with 11 bases in between. The CDR3 consists of 15 residues. Repertoires were generated with immunoSEQ multiplex PCR, while TCRdb's copy carries only in-frame clones and drops some. The table shows around 120,000 clones, with 90% to 95% occurring only once. The sequenced sample was peripheral blood, obtained on day 0 of AZD1222 vaccination. The sequence came from an adult in good health. The rearrangement links TRBV11-2 to TRBJ2-7; D is tentatively TRBD1 or TRBD2 (5 bases each). The CDR3: CASSLTGDYSYEQYF. In DNA form, the CDR3 reads TGTGCCAGCAGCTTAACAGGCGACTACTCCTACGAGCAGTACTTC.